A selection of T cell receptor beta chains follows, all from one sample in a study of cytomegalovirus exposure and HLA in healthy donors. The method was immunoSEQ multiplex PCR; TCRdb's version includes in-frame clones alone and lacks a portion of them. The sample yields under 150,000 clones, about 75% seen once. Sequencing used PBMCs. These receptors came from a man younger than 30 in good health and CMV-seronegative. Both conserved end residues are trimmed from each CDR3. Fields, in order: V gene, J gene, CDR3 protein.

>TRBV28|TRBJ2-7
ASVGTLFPHEQY
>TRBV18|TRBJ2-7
ASSPRTSGGAWEQY
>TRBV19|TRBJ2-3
ASSIAGGRDTDTQY
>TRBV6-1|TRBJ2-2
ASGLGGANTGELF
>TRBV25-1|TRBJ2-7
ASRGTGVYEQY
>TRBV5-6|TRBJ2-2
ASSLDTGTNTGELF
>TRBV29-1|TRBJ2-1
SVVRNNEQF
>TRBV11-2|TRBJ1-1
ASSSPRGEAF
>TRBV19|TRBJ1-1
ASSIQADRGQNTEAF
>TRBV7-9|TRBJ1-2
ASSPQSGRGNYGYT
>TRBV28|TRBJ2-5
ASSRQVLGTQY
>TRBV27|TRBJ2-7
AAKTRGGSHEQY
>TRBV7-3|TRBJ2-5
ASSLWGLAGGWETQY
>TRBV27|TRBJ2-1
ASGTQGDSYNEQF
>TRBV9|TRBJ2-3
ASSVVGDYTDTQY
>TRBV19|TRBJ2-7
ASSPRGHYEQY
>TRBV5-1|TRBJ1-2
ASSLDPGTGSGYT
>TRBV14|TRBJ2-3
ASSQDRGATVTDTQY
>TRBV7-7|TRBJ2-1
ASSLQGMDEQF
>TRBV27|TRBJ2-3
ASSKLAGADTQY
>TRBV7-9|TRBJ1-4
ASSRGTGTLNEKLF
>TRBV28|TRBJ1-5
ASSFSADYSNQPQH
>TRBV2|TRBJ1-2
ASGREQGGVYGYT
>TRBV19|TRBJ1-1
ASIGQGRAF
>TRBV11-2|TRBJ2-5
ASSGGAGPRETQY
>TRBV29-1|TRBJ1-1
SVEDLRDSSNTEAF
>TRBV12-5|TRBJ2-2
ASALLNTGELF
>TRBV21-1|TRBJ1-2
ASVCPSNYGYT
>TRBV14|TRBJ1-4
ASSSPTGVGEKLF
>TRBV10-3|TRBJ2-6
AIGGAGPSSGANVLT
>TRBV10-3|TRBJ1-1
AISEGMNTEAF
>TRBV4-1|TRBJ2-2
ASSQTPPNTGELF
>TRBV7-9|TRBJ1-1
ASSPGAGGLVTEAF
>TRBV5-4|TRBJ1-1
ASSRDDTTGDTEAF
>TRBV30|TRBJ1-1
AWPPRDRGPRNTEAF
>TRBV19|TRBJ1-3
ASRGGFSGNTIY
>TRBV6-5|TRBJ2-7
ASSFGTSRYEQY
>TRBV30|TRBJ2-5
AWSRGAKETQY
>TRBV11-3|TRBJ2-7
ASSSFYEQY
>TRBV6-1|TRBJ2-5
ASSDSYGGAPMETQY